The rows below give T cell receptor beta chains drawn from one sample of a study of blood T cell repertoires in COVID-19. The data were produced by immunoSEQ multiplex PCR, yet TCRdb's version contains in-frame clones alone and is incomplete. The sample holds fewer than 250,000 clones; 83% are singletons and the top ten take 3.6%. The sequenced material came from PBMCs or T cells enriched from blood (not recorded which). Source of these receptors: a woman in her thirties or forties who had been exposed to COVID-19. CDR3s include the opening cysteine and the closing phenylalanine or tryptophan. A D gene is named only where the DNA matches it firmly. Rows may omit the clone size; those that give it use once, few, many or a size class.

clone size,D gene,J gene,V gene,CDR3 protein,CDR3 DNA
few,TRBD2,TRBJ2-7,TRBV5-8,CASSFGTSDGEQYF,TGTGCCAGCAGCTTCGGGACTAGCGATGGCGAGCAGTACTTC
NA,TRBD1,TRBJ1-2,TRBV7-6,CASSSRMDRAGYTF,TGTGCCAGCAGCTCGCGAATGGACAGGGCTGGCTACACCTTC
NA,NA,TRBJ1-5,TRBV28,CASSTTGKPQHF,TGTGCCAGCAGCACAACAGGGAAGCCCCAGCATTTT
NA,TRBD1,TRBJ2-3,TRBV2,CASRLGQGPDTQYF,TGTGCCAGCAGACTCGGACAGGGACCAGATACGCAGTATTTT
NA,NA,TRBJ1-5,TRBV10-2,CASSQGNQPQHF,TGCGCCAGCAGCCAGGGTAATCAGCCCCAGCATTTT
NA,NA,TRBJ2-5,TRBV4-2,CASSQDPTGMYQETQYF,TGTGCCAGCAGCCAAGACCCGACCGGGATGTACCAAGAGACCCAGTACTTC
NA,NA,TRBJ2-1,TRBV24-1,CATSDWAGPDSSSYNEQFF,TGTGCCACCAGTGATTGGGCGGGGCCCGATTCCAGCTCCTACAATGAGCAGTTCTTC
NA,TRBD1,TRBJ1-5,TRBV15,CATNLDRGGNQPQHF,TGTGCCACCAATCTAGACAGGGGTGGCAATCAGCCCCAGCATTTT
NA,NA,TRBJ1-1,TRBV6-1,CASSEALQQSDEAFF,TGTGCCAGCAGTGAAGCGCTACAGCAGTCGGATGAAGCTTTCTTT
NA,NA,TRBJ2-3,TRBV30,CAWKSADTQYF,TGTGCCTGGAAGTCGGCAGATACGCAGTATTTT
NA,TRBD2,TRBJ2-4,TRBV29-1,CSVTSGASGAKNIQYF,TGCAGCGTTACTAGCGGGGCCTCGGGGGCCAAAAACATTCAGTACTTC
NA,NA,TRBJ1-3,TRBV19,CASSRTGPGNTIYF,TGTGCCAGTAGTAGAACAGGGCCTGGAAACACCATATATTTT
NA,TRBD1,TRBJ2-7,TRBV5-1,CASSFDRGLEQYF,TGCGCCAGCAGCTTCGACAGGGGGCTCGAGCAGTACTTC
NA,TRBD2,TRBJ2-2,TRBV5-6,CASSSAGRGTGELFF,TGTGCCAGCAGCTCAGCGGGGCGGGGCACCGGGGAGCTGTTTTTT
NA,NA,TRBJ1-5,TRBV3-1/TRBV3-2,CASSQDYSNQPQHF,TGTGCCAGCAGCCAAGACTACAGCAATCAGCCCCAGCATTTT
NA,TRBD1,TRBJ1-2,TRBV4-1,CASSQGTGDLLGYTF,TGCGCCAGCAGCCAAGGGACAGGGGATCTGCTTGGCTACACCTTC
NA,NA,TRBJ1-4,TRBV4-1,CASSQERGLSEKLFF,TGCGCCAGCAGCCAAGAGAGGGGGTTGAGTGAAAAACTGTTTTTT
NA,NA,TRBJ2-5,TRBV18,CASSRSQHQETQYF,TGTGCCAGCTCACGGTCACAGCACCAAGAGACCCAGTACTTC
NA,NA,TRBJ2-7,TRBV6-1,CASSEGVLGGGEQYF,TGTGCCAGCAGTGAAGGGGTACTAGGAGGTGGCGAGCAGTACTTC
NA,NA,TRBJ1-3,TRBV5-1,CASSFDRLGNTIYF,TGCGCCAGCAGCTTCGACAGGCTTGGAAACACCATATATTTT
NA,NA,TRBJ1-6,TRBV2,CASNPQGNNSPLHF,TGTGCCAGCAATCCACAGGGAAATAATTCACCCCTCCACTTT
NA,NA,TRBJ1-1,TRBV6-5,CASSPQGSGTEAFF,TGTGCCAGCAGCCCACAGGGATCGGGGACTGAAGCTTTCTTT
NA,NA,TRBJ1-2,TRBV19,CASRIGKLYGYTF,TGTGCCAGTAGGATCGGGAAACTATATGGCTACACCTTC
NA,NA,TRBJ2-2,TRBV7-9,CASSLTPGELFF,TGTGCCAGCAGCTTAACTCCCGGGGAGCTGTTTTTT
few,TRBD1,TRBJ1-4,TRBV28,CASRESDRGEKLFF,TGTGCCAGCAGAGAATCGGACAGGGGGGAAAAACTGTTTTTT
many,NA,TRBJ2-3,TRBV12-3/TRBV12-4,CASSWVTADTQYF,TGTGCCAGCAGTTGGGTGACAGCAGATACGCAGTATTTT
NA,TRBD2,TRBJ2-5,TRBV11-1,CASSSSGTSIGTQYF,TGTGCCAGCAGCTCTTCCGGGACTAGCATCGGGACCCAGTACTTC
NA,NA,TRBJ2-7,TRBV14,CASSQDPSYEQYF,TGTGCCAGCAGCCAAGATCCTTCCTACGAGCAGTACTTC
NA,NA,TRBJ1-3,TRBV9,CASSTGTTGNTIYF,TGTGCCAGCAGCACAGGGACAACTGGAAACACCATATATTTT
NA,TRBD1,TRBJ1-1,TRBV6-5,CASSYRTGVNTEAFF,TGTGCCAGCAGTTACCGGACAGGAGTGAACACTGAAGCTTTCTTT
NA,NA,TRBJ1-1,TRBV3-1/TRBV3-2,CASSQSGASNTEAFF,TGTGCCAGCAGCCAAAGTGGGGCCTCGAACACTGAAGCTTTCTTT
NA,NA,TRBJ2-5,TRBV5-4,CASSLERPETQYF,TGTGCCAGCAGCTTGGAGCGTCCAGAGACCCAGTACTTC
NA,NA,TRBJ1-2,TRBV6-5,CASRLDGNYGYTF,TGTGCCAGCAGGTTAGACGGGAACTATGGCTACACCTTC
NA,NA,TRBJ2-7,TRBV11-3,CASSLQCYEQYF,TGTGCCAGCAGCTTACAGTGCTACGAGCAGTACTTC
NA,NA,TRBJ1-1,TRBV5-5,CASSRTPMDTEAFF,TGTGCCAGCAGCCGAACTCCAATGGACACTGAAGCTTTCTTT
NA,TRBD2,TRBJ2-3,TRBV4-1,CASSQHTSGGNADTQYF,TGCGCCAGCAGCCAACACACTAGCGGGGGTAATGCAGATACGCAGTATTTT
NA,NA,TRBJ2-7,TRBV6-5,CASSFTGSSYEQYF,TGTGCCAGCAGTTTTACAGGCAGCTCCTACGAGCAGTACTTC
NA,NA,TRBJ1-2,TRBV5-6,CASTSPRENYGYTF,TGTGCCAGCACCTCCCCGAGGGAGAATTATGGCTACACCTTC
NA,TRBD1,TRBJ1-2,TRBV6-1,CASSESLGQGVGYTF,TGTGCCAGCAGTGAAAGTCTGGGACAGGGGGTTGGCTACACCTTC
few,NA,TRBJ1-5,TRBV28,CASSSGDLGQPQHF,TGTGCCAGCAGTTCAGGGGATCTCGGCCAGCCCCAGCATTTT
NA,NA,TRBJ2-2,TRBV11-2,CASSQQGDTGELFF,TGTGCCAGCAGCCAGCAGGGCGACACCGGGGAGCTGTTTTTT